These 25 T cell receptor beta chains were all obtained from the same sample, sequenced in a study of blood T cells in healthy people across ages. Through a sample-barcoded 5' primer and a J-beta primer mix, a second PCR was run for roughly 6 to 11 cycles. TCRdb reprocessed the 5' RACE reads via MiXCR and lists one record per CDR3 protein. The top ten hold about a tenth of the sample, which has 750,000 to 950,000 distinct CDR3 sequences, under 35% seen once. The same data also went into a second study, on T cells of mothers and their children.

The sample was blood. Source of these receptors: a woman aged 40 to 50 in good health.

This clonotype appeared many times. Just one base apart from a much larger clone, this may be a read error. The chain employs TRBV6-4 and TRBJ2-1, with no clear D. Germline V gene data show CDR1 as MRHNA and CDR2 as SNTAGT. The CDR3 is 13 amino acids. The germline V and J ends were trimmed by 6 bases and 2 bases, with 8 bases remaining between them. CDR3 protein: CASRESTYNEQFF. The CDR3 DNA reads TGTGCCAGCAGGGAAAGTACCTACAATGAGCAGTTCTTC.

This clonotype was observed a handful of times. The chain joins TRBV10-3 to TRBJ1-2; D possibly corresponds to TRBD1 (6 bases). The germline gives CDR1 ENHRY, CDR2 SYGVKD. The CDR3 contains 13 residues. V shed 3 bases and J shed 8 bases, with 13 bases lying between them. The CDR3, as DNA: TGTGCCATCAGTGAACGACAGGTGCACGGCTACACCTTC. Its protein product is CAISERQVHGYTF.

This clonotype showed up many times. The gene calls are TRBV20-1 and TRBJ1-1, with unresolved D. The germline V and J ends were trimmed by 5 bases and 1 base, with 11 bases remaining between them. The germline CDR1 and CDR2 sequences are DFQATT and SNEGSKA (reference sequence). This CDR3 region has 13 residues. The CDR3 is CSAVRLTNTEAFF. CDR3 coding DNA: TGCAGTGCTGTTAGACTGACGAACACTGAAGCTTTCTTT.

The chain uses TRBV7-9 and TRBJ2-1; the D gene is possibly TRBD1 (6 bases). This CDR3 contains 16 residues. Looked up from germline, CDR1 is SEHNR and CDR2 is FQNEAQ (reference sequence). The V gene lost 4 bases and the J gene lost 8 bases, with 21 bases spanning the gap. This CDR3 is CASSYLPGSGADEQFF. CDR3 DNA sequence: TGTGCCAGCAGCTATTTGCCAGGGTCAGGGGCGGATGAGCAGTTCTTC.

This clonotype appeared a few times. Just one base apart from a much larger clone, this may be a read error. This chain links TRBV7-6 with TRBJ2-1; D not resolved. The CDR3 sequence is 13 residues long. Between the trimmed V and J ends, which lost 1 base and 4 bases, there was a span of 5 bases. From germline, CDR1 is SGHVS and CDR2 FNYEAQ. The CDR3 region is CASSLEVYNEQFF. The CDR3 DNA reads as TGTGCCAGCAGCTTAGAAGTTTACAATGAGCAGTTCTTC.

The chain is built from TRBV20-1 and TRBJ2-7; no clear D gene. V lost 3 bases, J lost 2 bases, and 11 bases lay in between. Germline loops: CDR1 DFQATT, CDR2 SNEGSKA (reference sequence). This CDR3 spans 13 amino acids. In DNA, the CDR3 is TGCAGTGCTAGGGGTCCCCGACCCTACGAGCAGTACTTC. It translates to CSARGPRPYEQYF.

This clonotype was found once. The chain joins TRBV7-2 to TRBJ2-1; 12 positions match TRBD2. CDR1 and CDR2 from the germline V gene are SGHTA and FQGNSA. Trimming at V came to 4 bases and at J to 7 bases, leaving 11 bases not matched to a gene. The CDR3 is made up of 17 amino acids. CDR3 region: CASSYTSGGPLGNEQFF. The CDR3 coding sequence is TGTGCCAGCAGCTATACTAGCGGGGGGCCGTTGGGTAATGAGCAGTTCTTC. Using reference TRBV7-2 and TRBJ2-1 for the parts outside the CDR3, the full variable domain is GAGVSQSPSNKVTEKGKDVELRCDPISGHTALYWYRQSLGQGLEFLIYFQGNSAPDKSGLPSDRFSAERTGGSVSTLTIQRTQQEDSAVYLCASSYTSGGPLGNEQFFGPGTRLTVL.

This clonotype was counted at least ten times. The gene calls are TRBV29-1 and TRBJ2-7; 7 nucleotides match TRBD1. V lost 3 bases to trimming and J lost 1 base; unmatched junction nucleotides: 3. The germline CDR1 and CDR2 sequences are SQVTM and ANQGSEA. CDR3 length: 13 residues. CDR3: CSVETGQSYEQYF. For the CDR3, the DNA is TGCAGCGTTGAGACGGGACAGTCCTACGAGCAGTACTTC.

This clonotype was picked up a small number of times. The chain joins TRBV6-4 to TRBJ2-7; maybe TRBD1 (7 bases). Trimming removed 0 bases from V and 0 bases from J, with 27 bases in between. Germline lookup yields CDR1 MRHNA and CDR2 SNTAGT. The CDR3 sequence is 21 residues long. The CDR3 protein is CASSDSIRFWRGHPSSYEQYF. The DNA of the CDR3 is TGTGCCAGCAGTGACTCGATACGGTTCTGGAGGGGGCACCCAAGCTCCTACGAGCAGTACTTC.

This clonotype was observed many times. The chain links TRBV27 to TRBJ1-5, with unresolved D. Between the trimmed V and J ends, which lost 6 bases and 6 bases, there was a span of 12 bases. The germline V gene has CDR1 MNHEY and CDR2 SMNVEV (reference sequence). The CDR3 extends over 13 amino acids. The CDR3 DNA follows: TGTGCCAGCAGCTTGGGCATAGGTCAGCCCCAGCATTTT. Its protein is CASSLGIGQPQHF.

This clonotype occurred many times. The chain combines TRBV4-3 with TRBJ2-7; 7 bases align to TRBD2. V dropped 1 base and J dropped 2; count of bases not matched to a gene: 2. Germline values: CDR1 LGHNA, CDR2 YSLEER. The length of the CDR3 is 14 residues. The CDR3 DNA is TGCGCCAGCAGCCAAGTCGGGGGGACCTACGAGCAGTACTTC. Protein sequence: CASSQVGGTYEQYF.

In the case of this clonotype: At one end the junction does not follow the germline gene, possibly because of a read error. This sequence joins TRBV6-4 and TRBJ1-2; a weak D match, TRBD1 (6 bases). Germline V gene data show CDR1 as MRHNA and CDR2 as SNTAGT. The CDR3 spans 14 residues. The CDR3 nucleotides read TGTGCCAGCAGTAGGACAGAAAAGGACTATGTCTACACCTTC. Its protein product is CASSRTEKDYVYTF.

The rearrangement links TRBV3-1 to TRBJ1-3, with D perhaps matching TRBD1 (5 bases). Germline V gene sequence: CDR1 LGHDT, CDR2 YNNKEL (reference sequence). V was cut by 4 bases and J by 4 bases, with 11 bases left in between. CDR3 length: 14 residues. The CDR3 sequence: CASSPTGPGNTIYF. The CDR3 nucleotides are TGTGCCAGCAGCCCTACGGGACCCGGAAACACCATATATTTT. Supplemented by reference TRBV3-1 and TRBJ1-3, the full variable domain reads DTAVSQTPKYLVTQMGNDKSIKCEQNLGHDTMYWYKQDSKKFLKIMFSYNNKELIINETVPNRFSPKSPDKAHLNLHINSLELGDSAVYFCASSPTGPGNTIYFGEGSWLTVV.

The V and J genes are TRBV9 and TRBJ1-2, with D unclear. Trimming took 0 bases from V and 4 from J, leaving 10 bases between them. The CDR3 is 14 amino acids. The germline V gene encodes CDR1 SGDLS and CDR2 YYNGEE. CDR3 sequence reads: CASSVDLRGYGYTF. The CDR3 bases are TGTGCCAGCAGCGTAGATCTTCGGGGCTATGGCTACACCTTC. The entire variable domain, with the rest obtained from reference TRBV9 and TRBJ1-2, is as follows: DSGVTQTPKHLITATGQRVTLRCSPRSGDLSVYWYQQSLDQGLQFLIQYYNGEERAKGNILERFSAQQFPDLHSELNLSSLELGDSALYFCASSVDLRGYGYTFGSGTRLTVV.

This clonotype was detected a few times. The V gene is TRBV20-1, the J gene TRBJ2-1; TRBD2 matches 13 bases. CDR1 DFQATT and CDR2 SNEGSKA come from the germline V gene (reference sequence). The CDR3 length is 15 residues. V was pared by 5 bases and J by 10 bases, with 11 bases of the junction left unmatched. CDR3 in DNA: TGCAGTGCTGCCCTCGGACTAGCGGGGGCGGGGGAGCAGTTCTTC. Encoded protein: CSAALGLAGAGEQFF.

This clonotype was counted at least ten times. The CDR3 protein is CASTPGVRSAYEQYF. The CDR3 nucleotides are TGTGCCAGCACCCCGGGGGTGAGAAGCGCCTACGAGCAGTACTTC. The rearrangement joins TRBV7-9 to TRBJ2-7; D may be TRBD2 (6 bases). V shed 7 bases and J shed 2 bases, with 18 bases lying between them. The CDR3 has 15 residues. Germline V gene sequence: CDR1 SEHNR, CDR2 FQNEAQ (reference sequence).

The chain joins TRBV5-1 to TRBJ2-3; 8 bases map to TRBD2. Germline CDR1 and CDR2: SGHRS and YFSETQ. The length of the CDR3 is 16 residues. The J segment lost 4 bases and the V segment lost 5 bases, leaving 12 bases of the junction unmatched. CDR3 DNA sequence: TGCGCCAGCAGTTTCAGCCCGGGACTAGGTTCAGATACGCAGTATTTT. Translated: CASSFSPGLGSDTQYF.

CDR3 sequence reads: CASSGGTAPYEQYF. CDR3 coding DNA: TGTGCCAGCAGCGGCGGGACAGCCCCCTACGAGCAGTACTTC. The V and J genes are TRBV11-2 and TRBJ2-7; D may be TRBD1 (7 bases). Germline assignment: CDR1 SGHAT and CDR2 FQNNGV. The CDR3 extends over 14 amino acids. Trimming took 5 bases from V and 2 from J, leaving 13 bases between them.

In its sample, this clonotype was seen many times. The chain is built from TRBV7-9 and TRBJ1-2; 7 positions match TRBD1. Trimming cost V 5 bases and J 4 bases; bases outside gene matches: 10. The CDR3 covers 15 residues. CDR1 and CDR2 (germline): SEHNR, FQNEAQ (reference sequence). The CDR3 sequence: CASSGDRDFSYGYTF. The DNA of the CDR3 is TGTGCCAGCAGCGGAGACAGGGATTTCAGCTATGGCTACACCTTC.

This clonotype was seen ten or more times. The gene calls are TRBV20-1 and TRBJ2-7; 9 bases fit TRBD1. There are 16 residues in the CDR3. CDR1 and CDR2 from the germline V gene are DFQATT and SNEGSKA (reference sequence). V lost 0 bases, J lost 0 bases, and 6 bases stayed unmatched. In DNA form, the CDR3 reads TGCAGTGCTAGAGATGAAAAACAGGGGGCCTCCTACGAGCAGTACTTC. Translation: CSARDEKQGASYEQYF.

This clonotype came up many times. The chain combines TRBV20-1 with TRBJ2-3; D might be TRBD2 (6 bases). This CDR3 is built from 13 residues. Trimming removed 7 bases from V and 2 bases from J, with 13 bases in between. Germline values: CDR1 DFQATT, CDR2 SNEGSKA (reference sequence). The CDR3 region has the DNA TGCAGTGAGGCGGCGGGACTCACAGATACGCAGTATTTT. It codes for CSEAAGLTDTQYF.

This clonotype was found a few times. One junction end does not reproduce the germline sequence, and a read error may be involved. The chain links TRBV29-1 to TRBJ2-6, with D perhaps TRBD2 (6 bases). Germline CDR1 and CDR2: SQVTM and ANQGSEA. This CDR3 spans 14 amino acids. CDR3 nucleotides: TGCAGCGTTGCGGGGGTCTCTGGGGCCAACGTCCGGACTTTC. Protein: CSVAGVSGANVRTF. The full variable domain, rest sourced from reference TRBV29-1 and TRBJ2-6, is SAVISQKPSRDICQRGTSLTIQCQVDSQVTMMFWYRQQPGQSLTLIATANQGSEATYESGFVIDKFPISRPNLTFSTLTVSNMSPEDSSIYLCSVAGVSGANVRTFGAGSRLTVL.

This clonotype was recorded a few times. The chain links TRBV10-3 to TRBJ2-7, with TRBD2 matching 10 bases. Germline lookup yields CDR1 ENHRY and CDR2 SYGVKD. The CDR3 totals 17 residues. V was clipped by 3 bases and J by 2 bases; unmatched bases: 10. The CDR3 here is CAISDIVGLAGAYEQYF. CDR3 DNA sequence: TGTGCCATCAGTGACATTGTTGGGCTAGCGGGGGCCTACGAGCAGTACTTC.

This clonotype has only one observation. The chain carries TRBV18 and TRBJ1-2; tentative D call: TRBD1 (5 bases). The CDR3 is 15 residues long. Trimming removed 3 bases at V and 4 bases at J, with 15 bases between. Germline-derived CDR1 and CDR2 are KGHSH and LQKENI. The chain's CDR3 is CASSPNGDGIYGYTF. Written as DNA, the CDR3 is TGTGCCAGCTCACCGAATGGGGACGGAATCTATGGCTACACCTTC.

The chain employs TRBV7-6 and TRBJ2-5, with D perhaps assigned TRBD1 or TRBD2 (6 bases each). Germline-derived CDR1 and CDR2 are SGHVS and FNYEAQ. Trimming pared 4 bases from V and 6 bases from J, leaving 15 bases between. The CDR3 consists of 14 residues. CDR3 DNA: TGTGCCAGCAGCTCAAGAAGGGGGGCACAGACCCAGTACTTC. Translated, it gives CASSSRRGAQTQYF.